Listed below are T cell receptor beta chains from one sample, sequenced in a study of early stage breast cancer tumors. Using immunoSEQ multiplex PCR, the repertoire was profiled, and TCRdb retains in-frame clones only, with some absent. The table includes about 6,000 clones, about three quarters detected once. Sequencing used normal breast tissue next to the tumor. The receptors here all came from a person aged 70 to 79 with breast cancer. Each CDR3 is given with its conserved first and last residue. D genes are given only for firm matches. Where a row states a size, it is once, few, many or the class of an expanded clone; other rows omit it.

D: TRBD1; size: .; J: TRBJ2-1; V: TRBV30; DNA: TGTGCCTGGAGTCCGACAATGGACAGGATGACCTACAATGAGCAGTTCTTC; CDR3: CAWSPTMDRMTYNEQFF
D: .; size: .; J: TRBJ2-3; V: TRBV7-2; DNA: TGTGCCAGCAGGAGACCGGGACTCAACACAGATACGCAGTATTTT; CDR3: CASRRPGLNTDTQYF
D: TRBD1; size: few; J: TRBJ1-6; V: TRBV2; DNA: TGTGCCAGCATGGGACAGGCTAATTCACCCCTCCACTTT; CDR3: CASMGQANSPLHF
D: TRBD1; size: .; J: TRBJ1-1; V: TRBV6-6; DNA: TGTGCCAGCAGTTTCCAGGGGGCGCATGTTACTGAAGCTTTCTTT; CDR3: CASSFQGAHVTEAFF
D: TRBD2; size: .; J: TRBJ2-5; V: TRBV7-3; DNA: TGTGCCAGCAGCTCCGGACTAGCGGGGGACGGGACCCAGTACTTC; CDR3: CASSSGLAGDGTQYF
D: TRBD2; size: once; J: TRBJ2-5; V: TRBV28; DNA: TGTGCCAGCAGTTTGTCTAGCGGGAGAGCCTGGGAGACCCAGTACTTC; CDR3: CASSLSSGRAWETQYF
D: .; size: .; J: TRBJ2-3; V: TRBV9; DNA: TGTGCCAGCAGCGTATTGCCCGCAGGGGGGGATACGCAGTATTTT; CDR3: CASSVLPAGGDTQYF
D: .; size: few; J: TRBJ1-4; V: TRBV5-1; DNA: TGCGCCACCAAAACGGACTCCGGAAGGGGGGAAAAACTGTTTTTT; CDR3: CATKTDSGRGEKLFF
D: .; size: once; J: TRBJ2-3; V: TRBV4-1; DNA: TGCGCCAGCAGCCAAGGGACAAGCACAGATACGCAGTATTTT; CDR3: CASSQGTSTDTQYF
D: .; size: .; J: TRBJ2-3; V: TRBV5-4; DNA: TGTGCCAGCAGCTCGGGCAGGGTCACAGATACGCAGTATTTT; CDR3: CASSSGRVTDTQYF
D: TRBD1; size: .; J: TRBJ1-3; V: TRBV14; DNA: TGTGCCAGCAGCCCCCGGACAGGGCCTGGAAACACCATATATTTT; CDR3: CASSPRTGPGNTIYF
D: TRBD2; size: .; J: TRBJ2-3; V: TRBV7-6; DNA: TGTGCCAGCAGCTTATCTCCAGCGGGGGGGACAGATACGCAGTATTTT; CDR3: CASSLSPAGGTDTQYF
D: .; size: .; J: TRBJ2-6; V: TRBV19; DNA: TGTGCCAGTAGTTTCACACCCCAGGGTACTGGGGCCAACGTCCTGACTTTC; CDR3: CASSFTPQGTGANVLTF
D: .; size: few; J: TRBJ2-7; V: TRBV7-3; DNA: TGTGCCAGCAGATCGGGAGACGGTCCCTACGAGCAGTACTTC; CDR3: CASRSGDGPYEQYF
D: TRBD1; size: .; J: TRBJ2-7; V: TRBV9; DNA: TGTGCCAGCAGCCCTGGGACAGGGTACGAGCAGTACTTC; CDR3: CASSPGTGYEQYF
D: .; size: .; J: TRBJ1-1; V: TRBV18; DNA: TGTGCCAGCTCACCGAGTCTTCAGGGAAACACTGAAGCTTTCTTT; CDR3: CASSPSLQGNTEAFF
D: .; size: .; J: TRBJ1-5; V: TRBV5-1; DNA: TGCGCCAGCAGCCCGGGGGGGGGAACTCAGCCCCAGCATTTT; CDR3: CASSPGGGTQPQHF
D: .; size: .; J: TRBJ1-3; V: TRBV6-5; DNA: TGTGCCAGCAGTTACGACGGAAGGGGCTCTGGAAACACCATATATTTT; CDR3: CASSYDGRGSGNTIYF
D: TRBD1; size: .; J: TRBJ1-6; V: TRBV27; DNA: TGTGCCAGCAGTCCGGATTCCGGGACAGGCCGCAATTCACCCCTCCACTTT; CDR3: CASSPDSGTGRNSPLHF
D: TRBD1; size: .; J: TRBJ1-3; V: TRBV6-6; DNA: TGTGCCAGCAGACGGGACAGCGCTAACTCTGGAAACACCATATATTTT; CDR3: CASRRDSANSGNTIYF
D: .; size: .; J: TRBJ1-4; V: TRBV6-5; DNA: TGTGCCAGCGGCACGATTGAAAAACTGTTTTTT; CDR3: CASGTIEKLFF
D: .; size: .; J: TRBJ1-5; V: TRBV7-9; DNA: TGTGCCAGCAGCCAGGGAGGGGGAGATCAGCCCCAGCATTTT; CDR3: CASSQGGGDQPQHF
D: .; size: .; J: TRBJ2-7; V: TRBV10-3; DNA: TGTGCCATCAGGCGGGCCTCGACTTACGAGCAGTACTTC; CDR3: CAIRRASTYEQYF
D: .; size: .; J: TRBJ2-7; V: TRBV18; DNA: TGTGCCAGCTCACGAGACAGGCGAAGCTACGAGCAGTACTTC; CDR3: CASSRDRRSYEQYF
D: .; size: .; J: TRBJ2-7; V: TRBV28; DNA: TGTGCCAGCAGTTTACCCGACGGGGTCCCTAGGGCCTACGAGCAGTACTTC; CDR3: CASSLPDGVPRAYEQYF
D: .; size: .; J: TRBJ2-7; V: TRBV6-7; DNA: TGTGCCAGCAGTCGCCGACAGCCTCCTCAAGCTGACTACGAGCAGTACTTC; CDR3: CASSRRQPPQADYEQYF
D: .; size: .; J: TRBJ2-2; V: TRBV10-3; DNA: TGTGCCATCAGAACAGCTTTTCTCGCGAACACCGGGGAGCTGTTTTTT; CDR3: CAIRTAFLANTGELFF
D: TRBD1; size: .; J: TRBJ2-3; V: TRBV6-5; DNA: TGTGCCAGCAGTTTGCTACAGGGGGCTACAGATACGCAGTATTTT; CDR3: CASSLLQGATDTQYF
D: .; size: .; J: TRBJ2-3; V: TRBV4-1; DNA: TGCGCCAGCAGCTCCCCGGGCACAGATACGCAGTATTTT; CDR3: CASSSPGTDTQYF
D: .; size: .; J: TRBJ1-1; V: TRBV29-1; DNA: TGCAGCGCCCTGGGTTGGCAGGGGATGCCTGAAGCTTTCTTT; CDR3: CSALGWQGMPEAFF
D: .; size: .; J: TRBJ2-3; V: TRBV4-3; DNA: TGCGCCAGCAGCCAAGTTCCGGGTGGCACAGATACGCAGTATTTT; CDR3: CASSQVPGGTDTQYF
D: TRBD2; size: .; J: TRBJ2-3; V: TRBV5-3; DNA: TGTGCCAGGCTAAGAAACGGGGGGATGGTGACAGATACGCAGTATTTT; CDR3: CARLRNGGMVTDTQYF
D: .; size: .; J: TRBJ2-3; V: TRBV5-1; DNA: TGCGCCAGCACCTTCCCAGGGCAAACAGATACGCAGTATTTT; CDR3: CASTFPGQTDTQYF
D: TRBD1; size: .; J: TRBJ2-7; V: TRBV5-6; DNA: TGTGCCAGCAGCTTAGGACAGGGGATATACGAGCAGTACTTC; CDR3: CASSLGQGIYEQYF
D: .; size: .; J: TRBJ2-7; V: TRBV28; DNA: TGTGCCAGCAGTTCTCCCCTGGGGGGGCCATCACCCTACGAGCAGTACTTC; CDR3: CASSSPLGGPSPYEQYF